Below are 20 T cell receptor beta chains sequenced from a single sample in a study of T cells in tumors after PD-1 blockade. The protocol was immunoSEQ multiplex PCR, while the TCRdb copy is restricted to in-frame clones and leaves out a portion. The sample carries 15,000 or so clones, roughly 80% recorded once. The sample in question was PBMCs, obtained after anti-PD-1 treatment. The receptors originated from a human donor with basal cell carcinoma.

The chain recombines TRBV2 with TRBJ2-1; a weak D match, TRBD2 (5 bases). The CDR3 length is 19 residues. Germline assignment: CDR1 SNHLY and CDR2 FYNNEI. CDR3 sequence reads: CPTCEGWARSGSSYNEQFF. The CDR3 DNA is TGTCCCACCTGTGAAGGGTGGGCGCGGTCGGGGAGCTCCTACAATGAGCAGTTCTTC.

J is TRBJ2-3 and V is TRBV7-2; D might be TRBD2 (7 bases). The V gene lost 2 bases and the J gene lost 5 bases, with 17 bases spanning the gap. The CDR3 spans 16 residues. The V gene's germline CDR1 is SGHTA and CDR2 FQGNSA. CDR3 protein: CASSLYGGRPIDTQYF. In DNA, the CDR3 is TGTGCCAGCAGCTTATACGGGGGGCGGCCCATAGATACGCAGTATTTT.

This clone was seen just once. The rearrangement links TRBV19 to TRBJ1-5; 7 bases are shared with TRBD1. The CDR3 sequence is 14 residues long. Per the germline V gene, CDR1 is LNHDA and CDR2 is SQIVND (reference sequence). The V and J ends lost 3 bases and 5 bases, in that order; junction bases with no gene match: 4. This CDR3 is CASSMYRGDQPQHF. CDR3 DNA: TGTGCCAGTAGTATGTACAGGGGAGATCAGCCCCAGCATTTT.

The chain joins TRBV12-3 or TRBV12-4 to TRBJ2-1; 7 bases are a match to TRBD1. Germline trimming cut 5 bases from V and 4 bases from J; bases unmatched to any gene: 2. The CDR3 consists of 13 residues. DNA of the CDR3: TGTGCCAGCAGTACACAGGGGTACAATGAGCAGTTCTTC. Translation gives CASSTQGYNEQFF.

V gene TRBV6-4 combines with J gene TRBJ2-3; 10 bases line up with TRBD2. Germline V gives CDR1 MRHNA, CDR2 SNTAGT. The V segment lost 4 bases and the J segment 5 bases; nucleotides outside the gene matches: 6. The CDR3 sequence is 15 residues long. Here the CDR3 DNA reads TGTGCCAGCAGTGCCCTAGCGGGGGCTGGAGATACGCAGTATTTT. Its protein product is CASSALAGAGDTQYF.

The rearrangement links TRBV10-1 to TRBJ2-2; D is unclear. The germline CDR1 and CDR2 sequences are WNHNN and SYGVQD (reference sequence). The CDR3 spans 14 residues. Trimming pared 3 bases from V and 6 bases from J, leaving 11 bases between. The CDR3 spells CASSDWVAPGELFF. CDR3 nucleotides: TGCGCCAGCAGTGATTGGGTGGCGCCCGGGGAGCTGTTTTTT.

This chain joins TRBV20-1 and TRBJ2-7; no clear D. Germline V gene sequence: CDR1 DFQATT, CDR2 SNEGSKA (reference sequence). Trimming removed 3 bases from V and 1 base from J, with 10 bases in between. The CDR3 sequence is 13 residues long. The CDR3 DNA is TGCAGTGCTAGTGGCTCCAATTCCTACGAGCAGTACTTC. Its translation: CSASGSNSYEQYF.

The chain combines TRBV28 with TRBJ1-1, with 9 bases fitting TRBD1. Trimming cost V 2 bases and J 5 bases; bases outside gene matches: 9. CDR3 size: 16 residues. CDR1 and CDR2 (germline): MDHEN, SYDVKM. The CDR3 nucleotides read TGTGCCAGCAGTTTACGTACAGGGGGCGTCGGGACTGAAGCTTTCTTT. Residues: CASSLRTGGVGTEAFF.

This clone came up a few times. A junction boundary mismatches the germline segment, possibly from a read error. Other DNA sequences from this sample encode an identical CDR3 as well. The chain links TRBV2 to TRBJ2-1, with 8 bases identical to TRBD2. Germline assignment: CDR1 SNHLY and CDR2 FYNNEI. There are 19 residues in the CDR3. The CDR3 sequence is CARSDGGARVGSSYNEQFF. CDR3 coding DNA: TGTGCCCGCAGTGACGGGGGGGCGCGGGTGGGGAGCTCCTACAATGAGCAGTTCTTC.

The chain combines TRBV12-5 with TRBJ1-5; maybe TRBD1 (6 bases). Trimming left V 0 bases short and J 0 bases short, with 12 bases between. The CDR3 covers 17 residues. In germline, CDR1 is LGHNT, CDR2 FRNRAP. CDR3 amino acids: CASGLVTGGHSNQPQHF. In DNA, the CDR3 is TGTGCTAGTGGTTTGGTAACCGGGGGCCATAGCAATCAGCCCCAGCATTTT.

The chain couples TRBV2 to TRBJ2-5; D is undetermined. The length of the CDR3 is 13 residues. Trimming took 10 bases from V and 4 from J, leaving 16 bases between them. The germline CDR1 and CDR2 sequences are SNHLY and FYNNEI. The CDR3 spells CANRASGRETQYF. The CDR3 coding sequence is TGTGCCAACCGGGCTTCCGGACGAGAGACCCAGTACTTC.

The rearrangement uses TRBV10-3 and TRBJ2-3; TRBD2 matches at 14 bases. The CDR3 length is 18 residues. The V segment lost 3 bases and the J segment 4 bases; nucleotides outside the gene matches: 9. Looked up from germline, CDR1 is ENHRY and CDR2 is SYGVKD. The CDR3 spells CAISDDGTSGRLADTQYF. In DNA, the CDR3 is TGTGCCATCAGTGATGACGGGACTAGCGGGAGATTGGCAGATACGCAGTATTTT.

The chain uses TRBV19 and TRBJ2-4; D uncertain. Germline V gives CDR1 LNHDA, CDR2 SQIVND (reference sequence). V shed 6 bases and J shed 3 bases, with 12 bases lying between them. The length of the CDR3 is 14 residues. The CDR3 loop is CASSHPGDKNIQYF. The CDR3 region has the DNA TGTGCCAGTAGCCACCCTGGGGACAAAAACATTCAGTACTTC.

The rearrangement uses TRBV7-3 and TRBJ1-1, with D unclear. This CDR3 has 13 residues. The germline CDR1 and CDR2 sequences are SGHTA and FQGTGA. V lost 3 bases, J lost 1 base, and 6 bases lay in between. The CDR3 here is CASSFSENTEAFF. CDR3 coding DNA: TGTGCCAGCAGCTTTTCAGAGAACACTGAAGCTTTCTTT.

In DNA, the CDR3 is TGTGCCAGCAGTTTCATCTCCGTGAACACTGAAGCTTTCTTT. This translates into CASSFISVNTEAFF. The gene calls are TRBV28 and TRBJ1-1; no reliable D call. The germline gives CDR1 MDHEN, CDR2 SYDVKM. The CDR3 runs to 14 residues. V was cut by 3 bases and J by 0 bases, with 8 bases left in between.

This chain uses TRBV4-2 with TRBJ2-7; 9 bases are shared with TRBD2. V was pared by 1 base and J by 0 bases, with 4 bases of the junction left unmatched. The CDR3 contains 16 residues. Germline V gene lookup returns CDR1 LGHNA and CDR2 YNFKEQ. The CDR3 spells CASSQVGSGSSYEQYF. CDR3 bases: TGTGCCAGCAGCCAAGTAGGTAGCGGGAGCTCCTACGAGCAGTACTTC.

The chain carries TRBV6-5 and TRBJ2-1, with 7 bases aligning to TRBD1. The CDR3 consists of 14 residues. J was trimmed by 7 bases and V by 6 bases; bases with no gene match: 9. Germline CDR1 and CDR2: MNHEY and SVGAGI. CDR3 in amino acids: CASRKGQKINEQFF. The CDR3 DNA is TGTGCCAGCAGAAAGGGACAGAAAATAAATGAGCAGTTCTTC.

The gene calls are TRBV27 and TRBJ2-5; D may be TRBD2 (6 bases). The CDR3 has 16 residues. Germline CDR1 is MNHEY and CDR2 is SMNVEV (reference sequence). Trimming took off 4 bases at V and 3 bases at J, with 18 bases between the two ends. The CDR3 DNA is TGTGCCAGCAGTTCCCTCATCGGCCGCGGGGAAGAGACCCAGTACTTC. This encodes CASSSLIGRGEETQYF.

This chain uses TRBV2 with TRBJ1-4; 9 bases are a match to TRBD1. The CDR3 is made up of 13 amino acids. Germline CDR1 reads SNHLY; CDR2 reads FYNNEI. V shed 6 bases and J 10 bases; nucleotides not matched to a gene: 6. The CDR3 bases are TGTGCCAGCAGCCGACAGGGGGGCAGAAAACTGTTTTTT. Its protein product is CASSRQGGRKLFF.

The rearrangement joins TRBV2 to TRBJ2-6, with D possibly TRBD2 on 6 matching bases. This CDR3 has 15 residues. Trimming took off 4 bases at V and 4 bases at J, with 11 bases between the two ends. Germline-derived CDR1 and CDR2 are SNHLY and FYNNEI. CDR3 in DNA: TGTGCCAGCAGTGGGCGGGATTCCGGGGCCAACGTCCTGACTTTC. Its protein product is CASSGRDSGANVLTF.